The 3 T cell receptor beta chains in this list originate from one sample, sequenced in a study of response to subunit inactivated influenza vaccine. MiXCR, applied by TCRdb to the RT-PCR reads, yields one record per CDR3 protein. The sample shows 650,000 to 800,000 distinct CDR3 sequences, about 15% of them seen only once. Material: PBMCs from blood, obtained 14 days before vaccination. All receptors derive from a middle-aged man who received an inactivated influenza vaccine.

The V gene is TRBV27, the J gene TRBJ2-5; D possibly corresponds to TRBD1 (5 bases). This CDR3 spans 17 amino acids. The V end was cut by 3 bases, the J end by 5 bases, with 22 bases between. In germline, CDR1 is MNHEY, CDR2 SMNVEV (reference sequence). The CDR3 coding sequence is TGTGCCAGCAGTTTGGTCAGGGTTGTTTCAGGGATGGAGACCCAGTACTTC. Encoded protein: CASSLVRVVSGMETQYF.

This clonotype was recorded a few times. The chain recombines TRBV4-1 with TRBJ2-3; tentatively, D is TRBD2 (6 bases). The CDR3 is 15 residues long. V lost 1 base, J lost 5 bases, and 13 bases lay in between. Per germline, CDR1 MGHRA and CDR2 YSYEKL. The CDR3 spells CASSQGTIVQDTQYF. The CDR3 nucleotides are TGCGCCAGCAGCCAAGGGACTATTGTTCAAGATACGCAGTATTTT.

This clonotype has just a few counts. The V call is TRBV11-2, the J call TRBJ2-3, with D possibly being TRBD2 (5 bases). The CDR3 is 17 residues long. Trimming shortened V by 1 base and J by 1 base, and 15 bases separated the two germline ends. Germline CDR1 reads SGHAT; CDR2 reads FQNNGV. CDR3 amino acids: CASSLVPAGRGTDTQYF. The DNA of the CDR3 is TGTGCCAGCAGCTTAGTCCCCGCGGGCCGCGGCACAGATACGCAGTATTTT.